This passage covers 24 T cell receptor beta chains from one sample sequenced in a study of sequential checkpoint blockade in melanoma. Described treatment: randomized to nivolumab then ipilimumab (arm A) or the reverse (arm B). Assay: immunoSEQ multiplex PCR; the TCRdb copy retains only in-frame clones and omits some. The data show more than 25,000 clones, approximately 88% seen once. Here the sequenced sample was CD8+ T cells sorted from blood (inferred from file names), taken from a patient given nivolumab and ipilimumab in sequence. The receptors derive from a human donor with melanoma.

The chain employs TRBV27 and TRBJ1-5; TRBD1 agrees at 7 bases. The V segment lost 5 bases and the J segment 4 bases; nucleotides outside the gene matches: 5. The CDR3 runs 14 residues. CDR1 is MNHEY and CDR2 is SMNVEV in the germline V gene (reference sequence). Here the CDR3 reads CASSLRDRNQPQHF. CDR3 in DNA: TGTGCCAGCAGTCTCCGGGACAGAAATCAGCCCCAGCATTTT.

The rearrangement links TRBV28 to TRBJ2-7; perhaps TRBD1 as D (6 bases). V lost 1 base and J lost 3, with 13 bases in between. Germline assignment: CDR1 MDHEN and CDR2 SYDVKM. The length of the CDR3 is 15 residues. The CDR3 nucleotides read TGTGCCAGCAGTTTATACACGGGACAAAACTACGAGCAGTACTTC. This codes for CASSLYTGQNYEQYF.

The chain carries TRBV25-1 and TRBJ2-1, with 7 bases aligning to TRBD2. The CDR3 totals 14 residues. Trimming took 7 bases from V and 2 from J; bases not matched to a gene: 5. CDR1 MGHDK and CDR2 SYGVNS come from the germline V gene. CDR3 nucleotides: TGTGCCAGCAATCGGGGGGATACCTACAATGAGCAGTTCTTC. Its protein product is CASNRGDTYNEQFF.

The rearrangement joins TRBV27 to TRBJ2-5; 7 bases agree with TRBD2. The DNA end lines up better with TRBJ2-7; the J call may be wrong. This CDR3 is built from 14 residues. CDR1 and CDR2 from the germline V gene are MNHEY and SMNVEV (reference sequence). The chain's CDR3 is CASSLAGETYEQYF. CDR3 nucleotides: TGTGCCAGCAGTTTAGCGGGAGAGACCTACGAGCAGTACTTC.

This clone has a single count. This chain connects TRBV29-1 to TRBJ1-1; 8 nucleotides line up with TRBD1. This CDR3 contains 15 residues. CDR1 is SQVTM, CDR2 ANQGSEA, per germline. With V trimmed by 2 bases and J by 0 bases, 5 bases remained unmatched. CDR3 sequence reads: CSVEYRDRMNTEAFF. For the CDR3, the DNA is TGCAGCGTTGAATACCGGGACAGGATGAACACTGAAGCTTTCTTT.

The CDR3 region has the DNA TGTGCCAGCAGCGCTGCCGGACTAGCGGGAGGTGCCTCCTACAATGAGCAGTTCTTC. Residues: CASSAAGLAGGASYNEQFF. The chain uses TRBV9 and TRBJ2-1; 14 bases are shared with TRBD2. The germline V gene has CDR1 SGDLS and CDR2 YYNGEE. The trim removed 3 bases at V and 0 bases at J, leaving 8 bases unmatched. This CDR3 is built from 19 residues.

The rearrangement links TRBV4-2 to TRBJ2-2; 8 bases agree with TRBD1. With V trimmed by 4 bases and J by 0 bases, 4 bases remained unmatched. Germline V CDR1 and CDR2: LGHNA, YNFKEQ. The CDR3 totals 16 residues. The CDR3 bases are TGTGCCAGCAGCCGAACGACAGGGGCGAACACCGGGGAGCTGTTTTTT. It translates to CASSRTTGANTGELFF.

This clone was found once. The chain couples TRBV28 to TRBJ1-2; D may be TRBD1 (5 bases). CDR3 length equals 16 residues. Trimming took off 5 bases at V and 0 bases at J, with 16 bases between the two ends. Germline V lookup: CDR1 MDHEN, CDR2 SYDVKM. CDR3 coding DNA: TGTGCCAGCAGTCCTCTTTCCGGGGGTGCTAACTATGGCTACACCTTC. Translated: CASSPLSGGANYGYTF.

V usage is TRBV10-3 and J usage is TRBJ2-1, with 9 bases identical to TRBD2. CDR3 length equals 13 residues. J was trimmed by 8 bases and V by 8 bases; bases with no gene match: 7. Germline V gives CDR1 ENHRY, CDR2 SYGVKD. The CDR3 protein is CAILGAGGYEQFF. CDR3 nucleotides: TGTGCCATCCTTGGAGCGGGAGGATATGAGCAGTTCTTC.

The V gene is TRBV19, the J gene TRBJ2-7; D might be TRBD1 (5 bases). CDR1 LNHDA and CDR2 SQIVND come from the germline V gene (reference sequence). This CDR3 is 18 amino acids long. V lost 4 bases to trimming and J lost 3 bases, with 25 bases between them. In DNA, the CDR3 is TGTGCCAGTAGTACCGACCCTCACCGCAGGGATGTCTACTACGAGCAGTACTTC. The encoded protein is CASSTDPHRRDVYYEQYF.

The chain employs TRBV9 and TRBJ2-1; tentative D call: TRBD2 (6 bases). This CDR3 contains 14 residues. Germline V gene lookup returns CDR1 SGDLS and CDR2 YYNGEE. The V end lost 5 bases, the J end lost 0 bases, and 9 bases lay between the germline ends. The CDR3 bases are TGTGCCAGCAGTGGCGGGATCTCCTACAATGAGCAGTTCTTC. Protein sequence: CASSGGISYNEQFF.

The chain uses TRBV13 and TRBJ1-1; D gene ambiguous. The CDR3 extends over 13 amino acids. CDR1 and CDR2 (germline): PRHDT, FYEKMQ (reference sequence). Trimming stripped 1 base from V and 2 bases from J, with 5 bases between. Written as DNA, the CDR3 is TGTGCCAGCAGCTTAGCGGGTAACACTGAAGCTTTCTTT. Residues: CASSLAGNTEAFF.

This clone is categorized as medium-sized. The chain carries TRBV6-4 and TRBJ2-1, with D hard to call. This CDR3 contains 13 residues. The germline V gene encodes CDR1 MRHNA and CDR2 SNTAGT. Trimming cost V 2 bases and J 7 bases, with 9 bases left between them. CDR3 residues: CASSDKARNEQFF. The CDR3, as DNA: TGTGCCAGCAGTGACAAAGCGAGAAATGAGCAGTTCTTC.

The rearrangement uses TRBV9 and TRBJ2-3; TRBD1 aligns across 9 bases. V lost 5 bases, J lost 4 bases, and 2 bases stayed unmatched. Germline CDR1 is SGDLS and CDR2 is YYNGEE. The CDR3 consists of 13 residues. The CDR3 region is CASSTGGPDTQYF. CDR3 DNA sequence: TGTGCCAGCAGTACAGGGGGCCCAGATACGCAGTATTTT.

The rearrangement joins TRBV5-6 to TRBJ1-3; possible D gene TRBD1, 5 bases. The CDR3 is made up of 13 amino acids. V was shortened by 4 bases and J by 3 bases, with 8 bases between the two germline ends. The germline V gene encodes CDR1 SGHDT and CDR2 YYEEEE. CDR3 protein: CASSRGIGNTIYF. The CDR3 DNA is TGTGCCAGCAGCCGGGGGATTGGAAACACCATATATTTT.

V and J are TRBV10-2 and TRBJ2-2; TRBD2 matches 11 bases. V lost 2 bases to trimming and J lost 5 bases; unmatched junction nucleotides: 4. The germline V gene has CDR1 WSHSY and CDR2 SAAADI. This CDR3 is built from 16 residues. The CDR3 region has the DNA TGCGCCAGCAGTGAGGGGGTAGCGGGAGGGACCGGGGAGCTGTTTTTT. Amino acid sequence: CASSEGVAGGTGELFF.

V gene TRBV11-2 combines with J gene TRBJ2-7; tentatively, D is TRBD2 (6 bases). V was pared by 3 bases and J by 2 bases, with 11 bases between. The CDR3 has 14 residues. Germline V CDR1 and CDR2: SGHAT, FQNNGV. CDR3 residues: CASSFLSGPYEQYV. The DNA for the CDR3 is TGTGCCAGCAGCTTTTTAAGCGGGCCCTACGAGCAGTACGTC.

V and J are TRBV25-1 and TRBJ1-2; no clear D gene. V lost 3 bases to trimming and J lost 4 bases, with 12 bases between them. Germline CDR1 MGHDK, CDR2 SYGVNS. The CDR3 loop spans 14 amino acids. The CDR3 coding sequence is TGTGCCAGCAGTGACTTCCTAGGGAGCTATGGCTACACCTTC. Amino acid sequence: CASSDFLGSYGYTF.

The J gene is TRBJ2-1, the V gene TRBV9, with TRBD2 identical over 15 bases. The germline V gene has CDR1 SGDLS and CDR2 YYNGEE. The CDR3 loop spans 16 amino acids. J lost 7 bases, V lost 2 bases, and 4 bases had no gene match. The CDR3 sequence: CASSVGTSGGRNEQFF. DNA of the CDR3: TGTGCCAGCAGCGTTGGGACTAGCGGGGGGCGGAATGAGCAGTTCTTC.

V and J are TRBV19 and TRBJ1-1; TRBD1 might be the D (6 bases). CDR1 LNHDA and CDR2 SQIVND come from the germline V gene (reference sequence). This CDR3 comprises 13 residues. Trimming left V 5 bases short and J 8 bases short, with 15 bases between. The CDR3 DNA reads TGTGCCAGTAGTCCTATGGGGACAAAAGAAGCTTTCTTT. The encoded protein is CASSPMGTKEAFF.

The CDR3 loop reads CASSLIVSGGYNEQFF. CDR3 nucleotides: TGTGCCAGCAGCTTAATAGTTAGCGGGGGGTACAATGAGCAGTTCTTC. The gene calls are TRBV7-3 and TRBJ2-1; 10 positions agree with TRBD2. In germline, CDR1 is SGHTA, CDR2 FQGTGA. This CDR3 is 16 amino acids long. The V segment lost 1 base and the J segment 4 bases; nucleotides outside the gene matches: 4.

V gene TRBV30 combines with J gene TRBJ1-3, with D possibly being TRBD1 (6 bases). The CDR3 contains 18 residues. Germline V gene data show CDR1 as GTSNPN and CDR2 as SVGIG (reference sequence). The V end lost 0 bases, the J end lost 1 base, and 19 bases lay between the germline ends. This CDR3 reads CAWSVQGYDKPSGNTIYF. CDR3 DNA: TGTGCCTGGAGTGTACAGGGTTATGACAAACCTTCTGGAAACACCATATATTTT.

This clone showed up just once. The CDR3 nucleotides read TGTGCCAGCAGTCCCTCGGCAGGGATAATGTACGAGCAGTACTTC. Its protein is CASSPSAGIMYEQYF. The chain combines TRBV28 with TRBJ2-7, with TRBD1 as a possible D gene (5 bases). CDR3 length: 15 amino acids. The V and J ends lost 5 bases and 4 bases respectively, with 18 bases between them. Germline CDR1 is MDHEN and CDR2 is SYDVKM.

This sequence joins TRBV7-9 and TRBJ2-1, with D hard to call. Per germline, CDR1 SEHNR and CDR2 FQNEAQ (reference sequence). Trimming took off 0 bases at V and 10 bases at J, with 10 bases between the two ends. This CDR3 region has 13 residues. The CDR3 sequence: CASSLALTPEQFF. CDR3 bases: TGTGCCAGCAGCTTAGCCCTCACACCCGAGCAGTTCTTC. Together with reference TRBV7-9 and TRBJ2-1, the CDR3 gives the full variable domain: DTGVSQNPRHKITKRGQNVTFRCDPISEHNRLYWYRQTLGQGPEFLTYFQNEAQLEKSRLLSDRFSAERPKGSFSTLEIQRTEQGDSAMYLCASSLALTPEQFFGPGTRLTVL.